The entry that follows covers one TCR beta chain sequence. Authors' processing steps: Reference gene primer amplification gave nucleated cell count estimates. The repertoire was sequenced with immunoSEQ multiplex PCR; TCRdb's copy has only in-frame clones and lacks some. V and J calls and clone size are those listed in that table; D and trimming were worked out from the DNA. Of 190,000 or so clones in the sample, more than 75% were seen once. This record belongs to a study of blood T cell repertoires in COVID-19. Study-level information: The origin of the acute and convalescent COVID-19 samples was the United States, Italy and Spain. Nucleic acid was either cDNA or gDNA, and it came from T cells, B-cell-depleted T cells, or PBMCs.

The sequenced material came from peripheral blood. The sequence derives from a man aged 35 to 55 with active or convalescent COVID-19.

The CDR3 coding sequence is TGCGCCAGCAGCCAACAGGGAGAGAGCGGTGGCTACACCTTC. Residues: CASSQQGESGGYTF. V gene TRBV5-1 combines with J gene TRBJ1-2; a weak D match, TRBD1 (6 bases). Trimming shortened V by 4 bases and J by 7 bases, and 17 bases separated the two germline ends. There are 14 residues in the CDR3. Per germline, CDR1 SGHRS and CDR2 YFSETQ.